The 9 T cell receptor beta chains below were found in one sample sequenced in a study of vaccination and CD4 T cells after COVID-19. These TCRs are of unknown antigen specificity. Described treatment: approximately 9-day PBMC culture with coronavirus spike peptide pools or control peptides (ViraFEST assay). The study sequenced cultured CD4+ T cell DNA using the Oncomine TCR Beta short-read assay. TCRdb recomputed calls from the PCR reads with MiXCR, one row per CDR3 protein. The data hold under 15,000 distinct CDR3 sequences, with around 80% observed a single time. Sample: CD4+ T cells from blood, cultured in vitro. The receptors derive from a human donor who had recovered from COVID-19.

This clonotype was recorded a few times. V is TRBV11-3 and J is TRBJ2-2; 8 bases are a match to TRBD2. The CDR3 is made up of 14 amino acids. CDR1 and CDR2 from the germline V gene are SGHNT and YENEEA. The J segment lost 7 bases and the V segment lost 5 bases, leaving 6 bases of the junction unmatched. For the CDR3, the DNA is TGTGCCAGCAGCCGAATAGCGGGAAACGGGGAGCTGTTTTTT. It is translated as CASSRIAGNGELFF. Complete variable domain (other parts from reference TRBV11-3 and TRBJ2-2): EAGVVQSPRYKIIEKKQPVAFWCNPISGHNTLYWYLQNLGQGPELLIRYENEEAVDDSQLPKDRFSAERLKGVDSTLKIQPAELGDSAVYLCASSRIAGNGELFFGEGSRLTVL.

The rearrangement uses TRBV11-3 and TRBJ1-2; D may be TRBD1 (5 bases). V lost 4 bases and J 8 bases, leaving 11 bases between the germline ends. The CDR3 length is 12 residues. Germline V gives CDR1 SGHNT, CDR2 YENEEA. The CDR3 coding sequence is TGTGCCAGCAGCTCCGGGGGAGGAGGCTACACCTTC. It specifies CASSSGGGGYTF.

The chain employs TRBV30 and TRBJ1-5; D may be TRBD1 (5 bases). Germline V gives CDR1 GTSNPN, CDR2 SVGIG (reference sequence). The CDR3 spans 13 residues. The V gene lost 2 bases and the J gene lost 5 bases, with 10 bases spanning the gap. The CDR3 bases are TGTGCCTGGAGTCGGACGGGGGATCAGCCCCAGCATTTT. As protein: CAWSRTGDQPQHF.

The chain has TRBV5-4 and TRBJ1-2, with D possibly being TRBD1 (6 bases). The CDR3 consists of 17 residues. Germline V gene data show CDR1 as SGHNT and CDR2 as YYREEE (reference sequence). V was shortened by 4 bases and J by 2 bases, with 21 bases between the two germline ends. The DNA of the CDR3 is TGTGCCAGCAGCCATGGGGGCAGTTTAATGGAGAACTATGGCTACACCTTC. It encodes CASSHGGSLMENYGYTF.

This chain links TRBV7-2 with TRBJ1-5; D is unclear. Germline lookup yields CDR1 SGHTA and CDR2 FQGNSA. The CDR3 is 14 residues long. Between the trimmed V and J ends, which lost 0 bases and 2 bases, there was a span of 5 bases. CDR3 sequence (DNA): TGTGCCAGCAGCTTAGCCCAGGGCAATCAGCCCCAGCATTTT. This sequence encodes CASSLAQGNQPQHF.

The chain carries TRBV7-2 and TRBJ2-2, with no clear D. Trimming removed 6 bases from V and 7 bases from J, with 9 bases in between. The germline gives CDR1 SGHTA, CDR2 FQGNSA. CDR3 size: 12 residues. CDR3 residues: CASSPLGGELFF. The CDR3 nucleotides read TGTGCCAGCAGTCCCCTGGGCGGGGAGCTGTTTTTT.

By proportion, this clonotype is large. V usage is TRBV6-1 and J usage is TRBJ1-5; the D is unclear. Trimming cost V 6 bases and J 2 bases, with 14 bases left between them. CDR3 length: 15 amino acids. Germline-derived CDR1 and CDR2 are MNHNS and SASEGT. CDR3 nucleotide sequence: TGTGCCAGCAGCCTCATAGGCGGAGGCAATCAGCCCCAGCATTTT. This gives the protein CASSLIGGGNQPQHF.

This clonotype was detected only a few times. The J gene is TRBJ2-3, the V gene TRBV20-1; tentative D call: TRBD2 (6 bases). Germline CDR1 and CDR2: DFQATT and SNEGSKA (reference sequence). The germline V and J ends were trimmed by 0 bases and 2 bases, with 12 bases remaining between them. The CDR3 has 15 residues. This CDR3 is CSARDSREVTDTQYF. In nucleotides, the CDR3 is TGCAGTGCTAGAGATTCGAGGGAGGTCACAGATACGCAGTATTTT.

Only a few counts were recorded for this clonotype. The chain recombines TRBV15 with TRBJ1-2; 7 nucleotides line up with TRBD1. This CDR3 is built from 16 residues. Germline assignment: CDR1 LNHNV and CDR2 YYDKDF (reference sequence). V shed 1 base and J 5 bases; nucleotides not matched to a gene: 10. In DNA, the CDR3 is TGTGCCACCAGCAGAGGAGGTTTACAGGGGCCTTATGGCTACACCTTC. Its translation: CATSRGGLQGPYGYTF.